Shown below are 29 T cell receptor beta chains from a single sample sequenced in a study of blood T cell repertoires in COVID-19. The repertoire was sequenced with immunoSEQ multiplex PCR; TCRdb's copy has only in-frame clones and lacks some. The sample includes 95,000 to 150,000 clones, approximately 81% of them seen just once. The sample consisted of peripheral blood. All receptors derive from a man older than 75 with COVID-19, enrolled during active disease.

This chain joins TRBV19 and TRBJ2-1; TRBD2 agrees at 7 bases. The J segment lost 9 bases and the V segment lost 6 bases, leaving 5 bases of the junction unmatched. This CDR3 has 12 amino acids. Germline CDR1 is LNHDA and CDR2 is SQIVND (reference sequence). Written as DNA, the CDR3 is TGTGCCAGTAGAAGCCGGGAGGTTGAGCAGTTCTTC. Its translation is CASRSREVEQFF. The full variable domain, with the rest looked up from reference TRBV19 and TRBJ2-1, is DGGITQSPKYLFRKEGQNVTLSCEQNLNHDAMYWYRQDPGQGLRLIYYSQIVNDFQKGDIAEGYSVSREKKESFPLTVTSAQKNPTAFYLCASRSREVEQFFGPGTRLTVL.

This chain connects TRBV28 to TRBJ2-7, with 8 bases that match TRBD2. The germline CDR1 and CDR2 sequences are MDHEN and SYDVKM. The CDR3 length is 15 residues. The ends lost 3 bases at V and 0 bases at J; junction bases unmatched: 4. The CDR3 DNA sequence: TGTGCCAGCAGTTTTTCAAGCGGGAGCTCCTACGAGCAGTACTTC. Its protein product is CASSFSSGSSYEQYF.

The J gene is TRBJ1-1, the V gene TRBV4-2; no definite D call. Germline CDR1 LGHNA, CDR2 YNFKEQ. Trimming left V 0 bases short and J 0 bases short, with 11 bases between. The CDR3 has 16 residues. CDR3 region: CASSQDTSAMNTEAFF. CDR3 DNA sequence: TGTGCCAGCAGCCAAGATACCAGCGCGATGAACACTGAAGCTTTCTTT.

V is TRBV7-3 and J is TRBJ2-1; D remains ambiguous. CDR3 length: 13 amino acids. CDR1 and CDR2 (germline): SGHTA, FQGTGA. V lost 5 bases, J lost 9 bases, and 14 bases lay in between. CDR3: CASSQGRSTEQFF. In nucleotides, the CDR3 is TGTGCCAGCAGCCAAGGTCGGAGCACTGAGCAGTTCTTC. Looking up the rest from reference TRBV7-3 and TRBJ2-1 gives the full variable domain: GAGVSQTPSNKVTEKGKYVELRCDPISGHTALYWYRQSLGQGPEFLIYFQGTGAADDSGLPNDRFFAVRPEGSVSTLKIQRTERGDSAVYLCASSQGRSTEQFFGPGTRLTVL.

The chain joins TRBV3-1 (or the pseudogene TRBV3-2) to TRBJ2-7, with 12 bases matching TRBD2. This CDR3 region has 17 residues. Unmatched junction bases numbered 13, after V lost 5 bases and J lost 5 bases. Germline V CDR1 and CDR2: LGHDT, YNNKEL (reference sequence). CDR3 DNA: TGTGCCAGCAGCGAGAGACTAGCGGGAGCCCCGACCAACGAGCAGTACTTC. Protein sequence: CASSERLAGAPTNEQYF.

This clone appeared a few times. This chain joins TRBV24-1 and TRBJ2-2, with 12 nucleotides matching TRBD1. The CDR3 extends over 16 amino acids. Germline CDR1 KGHDR, CDR2 SFDVKD. With 4 bases clipped from V and 7 bases from J, the junction kept 6 bases outside the gene matches. CDR3 sequence reads: CATSEGQGAQHGELFF. CDR3 nucleotide sequence: TGTGCCACCAGTGAGGGACAGGGGGCGCAACACGGGGAGCTGTTTTTT.

V and J are TRBV19 and TRBJ2-2; 12 positions agree with TRBD2. Unmatched junction bases numbered 5, after V lost 7 bases and J lost 8 bases. Looked up from germline, CDR1 is LNHDA and CDR2 is SQIVND (reference sequence). This CDR3 comprises 14 residues. The CDR3 DNA reads TGTGCCAGTATGACTAGCGGGAGTCGTGGGGAGCTGTTTTTT. Residues: CASMTSGSRGELFF.

On this clone: Distinct nucleotide sequences in the sample also encode this CDR3. The chain joins TRBV19 to TRBJ2-2; D remains ambiguous. This CDR3 is 12 amino acids long. Trimming took off 3 bases at V and 5 bases at J, with 4 bases between the two ends. From germline, CDR1 is LNHDA and CDR2 SQIVND (reference sequence). The CDR3 is CASSMRTGELFF. CDR3 nucleotides: TGTGCCAGTAGTATGAGGACCGGGGAGCTGTTTTTT. The variable domain in full, completed from reference TRBV19 and TRBJ2-2, reads DGGITQSPKYLFRKEGQNVTLSCEQNLNHDAMYWYRQDPGQGLRLIYYSQIVNDFQKGDIAEGYSVSREKKESFPLTVTSAQKNPTAFYLCASSMRTGELFFGEGSRLTVL.

In its sample, this clone was seen a few times. Additional DNA sequences in this sample encode the identical CDR3. The CDR3 is CASSLGQGTEAFF. The CDR3 region has the DNA TGTGCCAGCAGTTTAGGGCAGGGAACTGAAGCTTTCTTT. The chain combines TRBV12-3 or TRBV12-4 with TRBJ1-1; TRBD1 might be the D (5 bases). The CDR3 loop spans 13 amino acids. The V gene lost 1 base and the J gene lost 5 bases, with 8 bases spanning the gap.

The chain employs TRBV11-2 and TRBJ2-1; 14 nucleotides align to TRBD2. The CDR3 loop spans 17 amino acids. Losses at the gene ends were 4 bases for V and 3 bases for J; bases not matched to a gene: 5. From germline, CDR1 is SGHAT and CDR2 FQNNGV. The CDR3 is CASSWTSGRTYYNEQFF. In DNA, the CDR3 is TGTGCCAGCAGCTGGACTAGCGGGAGGACCTACTACAATGAGCAGTTCTTC.

The chain links TRBV5-1 to TRBJ2-7; 7 bases fit TRBD2. CDR1 SGHRS and CDR2 YFSETQ come from the germline V gene. The CDR3 has 13 residues. The junction had 4 bases not matched to a gene; V was cut back by 5 bases and J by 2 bases. The CDR3 bases are TGCGCCAGCAGTCTGGGAGGGACCTACGAGCAGTACTTC. Its translation: CASSLGGTYEQYF.

This chain uses TRBV19 with TRBJ2-6; 8 nucleotides align to TRBD1. The CDR3 is made up of 16 amino acids. Germline CDR1 LNHDA, CDR2 SQIVND (reference sequence). J gave up 2 bases and V 7 bases, and 7 bases lay outside the gene matches. The DNA of the CDR3 is TGTGCCAGTACCGACAGGGGCGCGACTGGGGCCAACGTCCTGACTTTC. Protein sequence: CASTDRGATGANVLTF.

This rearrangement joins TRBV30 to TRBJ2-5; D perhaps matches TRBD2 (6 bases). The CDR3 is made up of 12 amino acids. Germline-derived CDR1 and CDR2 are GTSNPN and SVGIG (reference sequence). The germline V and J ends were trimmed by 6 bases and 0 bases, with 8 bases remaining between them. DNA of the CDR3: TGTGCCTGTAGCGGCGACCAAGAGACCCAGTACTTC. Protein: CACSGDQETQYF.

This rearrangement joins TRBV4-1 to TRBJ2-2; tentative D call: TRBD1 (5 bases). The germline V gene has CDR1 MGHRA and CDR2 YSYEKL. Trimming cost V 0 bases and J 0 bases, with 14 bases left between them. The CDR3 contains 18 residues. The CDR3 here is CASSQEGAWAANTGELFF. CDR3 coding DNA: TGCGCCAGCAGCCAAGAAGGGGCGTGGGCGGCGAACACCGGGGAGCTGTTTTTT.

The chain employs TRBV6-6 and TRBJ2-6, with D possibly being TRBD2 (5 bases). The germline V and J ends were trimmed by 4 bases and 0 bases, with 10 bases remaining between them. Looked up from germline, CDR1 is MNHNY and CDR2 is SVGAGI (reference sequence). The CDR3 consists of 16 residues. The CDR3 DNA reads as TGTGCCAGCAGTTCACTCGAGGGCTCTGGGGCCAACGTCCTGACTTTC. Protein sequence: CASSSLEGSGANVLTF.

The V gene is TRBV6-5, the J gene TRBJ2-7, with 13 bases that match TRBD2. Per the germline V gene, CDR1 is MNHEY and CDR2 is SVGAGI. After removal of 5 bases from V and 3 bases from J, the junction contained 4 bases not matched to a gene. CDR3 size: 15 residues. The CDR3 nucleotides are TGTGCCAGCAGTCCCGGGACTAGCGGGATCTACGAGCAGTACTTC. Encoded protein: CASSPGTSGIYEQYF.

This clone turned up a few times. This chain links TRBV11-2 with TRBJ2-7, with D tentatively TRBD2 (5 bases). Looked up from germline, CDR1 is SGHAT and CDR2 is FQNNGV. CDR3 size: 14 residues. V gave up 5 bases and J gave up 3 bases, with 14 bases separating them. The CDR3 sequence is CASSPEGPGYEQYF. The CDR3 nucleotides read TGTGCCAGCAGCCCAGAGGGCCCAGGCTACGAGCAGTACTTC.

The chain employs TRBV9 and TRBJ2-5, with 11 bases lining up with TRBD2. CDR3 length: 17 amino acids. V was pared by 0 bases and J by 1 base, with 5 bases of the junction left unmatched. Germline V gene sequence: CDR1 SGDLS, CDR2 YYNGEE. CDR3 loop: CASSVGVAGGLQETQYF. The CDR3 coding sequence is TGTGCCAGCAGCGTAGGGGTAGCGGGAGGGCTCCAAGAGACCCAGTACTTC.

This clone appeared a single time. CDR3 loop: CASSLGQAGAFF. In DNA form, the CDR3 reads TGTGCCAGCAGTTTGGGCCAGGCGGGAGCTTTCTTT. The chain carries TRBV12-3 or TRBV12-4 and TRBJ1-1, with no clear D. The V gene lost 3 bases and the J gene lost 10 bases, with 12 bases spanning the gap. CDR3 length equals 12 residues.

The chain recombines TRBV6-6 with TRBJ1-1; D might be TRBD1 (5 bases). V lost 4 bases to trimming and J lost 11 bases, with 17 bases between them. Germline values: CDR1 MNHNY, CDR2 SVGAGI (reference sequence). CDR3 size: 13 residues. The CDR3 DNA follows: TGTGCCAGCAGTTCTGGGGCAGGCCCGAGGGCTTTCTTT. Residues: CASSSGAGPRAFF.

The chain combines TRBV6-1 with TRBJ2-6; TRBD2 matches at 7 bases. This CDR3 spans 18 amino acids. With 2 bases clipped from V and 2 bases from J, the junction kept 9 bases outside the gene matches. Germline V gene lookup returns CDR1 MNHNS and CDR2 SASEGT. CDR3 sequence: CASSEYRTSQTGANVLTF. CDR3 bases: TGTGCCAGCAGTGAATACCGGACTAGTCAGACTGGGGCCAACGTCCTGACTTTC.

V and J are TRBV5-1 and TRBJ1-4; D not certain. Germline lookup yields CDR1 SGHRS and CDR2 YFSETQ. The length of the CDR3 is 13 residues. V lost 1 base and J 7 bases, leaving 8 bases between the germline ends. The CDR3 coding sequence is TGCGCCAGCAGCTTGCGGGGTGGTGAAAAACTGTTTTTT. Translated, it gives CASSLRGGEKLFF.

Only a few counts were recorded for this clone. The CDR3 nucleotides are TGTGCCAGCAGCCTAAACGACAGGGGCACTGAAGCTTTCTTT. Amino acid sequence: CASSLNDRGTEAFF. The V call is TRBV5-8, the J call TRBJ1-1; TRBD1 agrees at 8 bases. Looked up from germline, CDR1 is SGHTS and CDR2 is YDEGEE. CDR3 length: 14 residues. After removal of 4 bases from V and 4 bases from J, the junction contained 6 bases not matched to a gene.

This clone turned up a few times. The V and J genes are TRBV4-1 and TRBJ1-4, with D maybe TRBD1 (5 bases). Looked up from germline, CDR1 is MGHRA and CDR2 is YSYEKL. The CDR3 is 19 amino acids. The V and J ends lost 0 bases and 0 bases respectively, with 17 bases between them. The CDR3 loop reads CASSQDMGGIFATNEKLFF. CDR3 nucleotides: TGCGCCAGCAGCCAAGATATGGGGGGGATTTTTGCAACTAATGAAAAACTGTTTTTT.

This clone occurred a few times. This chain joins TRBV15 and TRBJ2-7; 7 positions agree with TRBD1. V shed 0 bases, J shed 2 bases, and the junction held 10 bases outside the gene matches. This CDR3 is 17 amino acids long. Germline V CDR1 and CDR2: LNHNV, YYDKDF (reference sequence). This chain's CDR3 is CATSRDLQTGLPYEQYF. The CDR3 DNA sequence: TGTGCCACCAGCAGAGATCTCCAGACAGGGCTGCCCTACGAGCAGTACTTC. Full variable domain (outside the CDR3, taken from reference TRBV15 and TRBJ2-7): DAMVIQNPRYQVTQFGKPVTLSCSQTLNHNVMYWYQQKSSQAPKLLFHYYDKDFNNEADTPDNFQSRRPNTSFCFLDIRSPGLGDTAMYLCATSRDLQTGLPYEQYFGPGTRLTVT.

This chain joins TRBV19 and TRBJ2-3, with a possible D match to TRBD2 (6 bases). The germline CDR1 and CDR2 sequences are LNHDA and SQIVND (reference sequence). V shed 4 bases and J shed 4 bases, with 15 bases lying between them. The CDR3 is 15 amino acids. CDR3 amino acids: CASSTAAPGADTQYF. In DNA, the CDR3 is TGTGCCAGTAGTACCGCGGCACCGGGGGCAGATACGCAGTATTTT.

V gene TRBV6-5 combines with J gene TRBJ2-7, with 8 bases fitting TRBD2. The V and J ends lost 8 bases and 0 bases, in that order; junction bases with no gene match: 9. Germline CDR1 reads MNHEY; CDR2 reads SVGAGI. The length of the CDR3 is 15 residues. In DNA form, the CDR3 reads TGTGCCAGCTGGGCCTTGACTAGCGACTCCTACGAGCAGTACTTC. As protein: CASWALTSDSYEQYF.

This chain connects TRBV13 to TRBJ2-7; tentative D call: TRBD2 (5 bases). Trimming stripped 4 bases from V and 2 bases from J, with 15 bases between. CDR3 size: 15 residues. Germline lookup yields CDR1 PRHDT and CDR2 FYEKMQ (reference sequence). DNA for the CDR3: TGTGCCAGCAGCTACGGAGGAAGCCGGACCTACGAGCAGTACTTC. Residues: CASSYGGSRTYEQYF.

The V call is TRBV7-9, the J call TRBJ2-1; 10 nucleotides match TRBD2. From germline, CDR1 is SEHNR and CDR2 FQNEAQ (reference sequence). J was trimmed by 9 bases and V by 4 bases; bases with no gene match: 6. The CDR3 is made up of 14 amino acids. CDR3 residues: CASSSTSGTPEQFF. The CDR3 nucleotides are TGTGCCAGCAGCTCTACTAGCGGGACCCCTGAGCAGTTCTTC.